This TCR beta chain was sequenced in a study of spatial heterogeneity in lung cancer. Every individual TCR cDNA molecule carried its own unique molecular identifier, which allowed correction of PCR and sequencing errors. TCRdb fed the 5' RACE reads into MiXCR, producing one record per CDR3 protein. Found here are about 13,000 distinct CDR3 sequences, approximately 2.9% of them singletons; the top ten hold 15% to 20%. The study, taken as a whole, reports: Ubiquitous and regional nonsynonymous mutation counts were tracked by ubiquitous and regional expanded TCR counts, respectively. About 7% of tumor T cells for alpha chains and less than 15% for beta chains were estimated to be covered. Expanded intratumoral alpha and beta TCR counts tracked tumor mutation counts.

The CDR3 consists of 14 residues. V dropped 4 bases and J dropped 4 bases, with 12 bases sitting between them. Looked up from germline, CDR1 is SGHAT and CDR2 is FQDESV (reference sequence). Many counts were recorded for this clonotype. The antigen is undetermined. This sample's time point: sample taken at primary tumor resection. Whole RNA obtained from tumor, nontumor lung or frozen PBMC underwent sequencing without sorting. The material sequenced was lung tumor tissue, taken at surgery. The chain employs TRBV11-1 and TRBJ2-3; maybe TRBD2 (6 bases). This TCR came from a male donor with early-stage non-small cell lung cancer. The CDR3 sequence: CASSSMGGSDTQYF. The CDR3 DNA is TGTGCCAGCAGCTCGATGGGGGGATCAGATACGCAGTATTTT.